This section outlines one T cell receptor (beta chain) sequence together with its context. Its antigen is as yet unknown. V trimming: 0 bases; J trimming: 4 bases; junction bases outside the gene matches: 6. Germline-derived CDR1 and CDR2 are KGHSH and LQKENI. This CDR3 region has 16 residues. Peptide-pool stimulation followed by sequencing identified expanded antigen-specific CD4+ clonotypes in the ViraFEST assay. Scientists isolated CD4+ T cells after a roughly 10-day culture period ended. The participants, recipients of two vaccine doses, got either BNT162b2 or mRNA-1273. The entry originates in a study of vaccination effects on CD4 cells after COVID-19. Generated by immunoSEQ multiplex PCR, the TCRdb table keeps only in-frame clones and is missing some. The sample holds roughly 34,000 clones, almost 85% seen once.

The material was CD4+ T cells from PBMCs cultured with HCoV-NL63 spike peptides, obtained after COVID-19 vaccination. The source is a human donor who received a COVID-19 vaccine. Some clones in this sample may be carry-over from other donors' samples. This chain connects TRBV18 to TRBJ2-3; the match to TRBD2 covers 8 bases. The CDR3: CASSPPGRGVPDTQYF. In DNA form, the CDR3 reads TGTGCCAGCTCACCACCGGGGCGGGGGGTGCCAGATACGCAGTATTTT.